The next 27 T cell receptor beta chains were all read from a single sample in a study of blood T cell repertoires in COVID-19. The protocol was immunoSEQ multiplex PCR, while the TCRdb copy is restricted to in-frame clones and leaves out a portion. The sample consists of 380,000 or so clones, roughly 90% of them appearing once. The sequenced sample consisted of peripheral blood. All receptors come from a man in his forties with acute or convalescent COVID-19.

The rearrangement joins TRBV19 to TRBJ1-5; D unclear. The CDR3 consists of 14 residues. CDR1 and CDR2 (germline): LNHDA, SQIVND (reference sequence). V gave up 5 bases and J gave up 5 bases, with 13 bases separating them. CDR3 loop: CASSPRGKDQPQHF. The CDR3 DNA is TGTGCCAGTAGTCCCCGCGGTAAGGATCAGCCCCAGCATTTT.

CDR3 in amino acids: CASRSLTRGGYYEQYF. Here the CDR3 DNA reads TGTGCCAGTAGGAGCCTAACACGGGGGGGTTACTACGAGCAGTACTTC. The rearrangement joins TRBV19 to TRBJ2-7, with 8 bases matching TRBD2. This CDR3 comprises 16 residues. Germline V gene lookup returns CDR1 LNHDA and CDR2 SQIVND (reference sequence). With V trimmed by 6 bases and J by 3 bases, 13 bases remained unmatched.

J is TRBJ1-4 and V is TRBV5-1; 12 bases line up with TRBD1. J lost 8 bases, V lost 4 bases, and 15 bases had no gene match. This CDR3 is built from 18 residues. Germline CDR1 is SGHRS and CDR2 is YFSETQ. DNA of the CDR3: TGCGCCAGCAGCCTAGCCCGGGACAGGGGGCATTTCGGGGAAAAACTGTTTTTT. Translating gives CASSLARDRGHFGEKLFF. Looking up the rest from reference TRBV5-1 and TRBJ1-4 gives the full variable domain: KAGVTQTPRYLIKTRGQQVTLSCSPISGHRSVSWYQQTPGQGLQFLFEYFSETQRNKGNFPGRFSGRQFSNSRSEMNVSTLELGDSALYLCASSLARDRGHFGEKLFFGSGTQLSVL.

V usage is TRBV5-4 and J usage is TRBJ2-7; 9 bases match TRBD1. The J segment lost 4 bases and the V segment lost 0 bases, leaving 5 bases of the junction unmatched. CDR3 length: 15 residues. CDR1 and CDR2 from the germline V gene are SGHNT and YYREEE (reference sequence). DNA for the CDR3: TGTGCCAGCAGCTTGGCCGGACAGGGGCCATACGAGCAGTACTTC. Its protein product is CASSLAGQGPYEQYF.

The V gene is TRBV5-1, the J gene TRBJ2-3; 13 bases fit TRBD2. V lost 4 bases to trimming and J lost 2 bases; unmatched junction nucleotides: 7. CDR3 length: 17 amino acids. Germline CDR1 is SGHRS and CDR2 is YFSETQ. This chain's CDR3 is CASSPRLAGGYTDTQYF. As DNA, the CDR3 is TGCGCCAGCAGCCCGAGACTAGCGGGAGGATACACAGATACGCAGTATTTT.

The J gene is TRBJ1-3, the V gene TRBV6-5; D gene unclear. From germline, CDR1 is MNHEY and CDR2 SVGAGI. The length of the CDR3 is 13 residues. V lost 6 bases and J lost 7, with 13 bases in between. CDR3 in DNA: TGTGCCAGCAGGCGGACGAGAGGGAACACCATATATTTT. Its protein product is CASRRTRGNTIYF.

Turning to this clone: Different DNA sequences within this sample yield the same CDR3. This sequence joins TRBV27 and TRBJ1-2; 9 bases fit TRBD1. Germline V gives CDR1 MNHEY, CDR2 SMNVEV (reference sequence). Trimming removed 2 bases from V and 2 bases from J; junction bases left unmatched: 3. The CDR3 sequence is 15 residues long. The CDR3 DNA follows: TGTGCCAGCAGTTTACGGACAGGGGCGAACTATGGCTACACCTTC. This encodes CASSLRTGANYGYTF.

The rearrangement links TRBV6-6 to TRBJ2-1; 8 nucleotides align to TRBD2. V gave up 2 bases and J gave up 5 bases; unmatched junction bases: 8. The CDR3 contains 16 residues. Germline values: CDR1 MNHNY, CDR2 SVGAGI (reference sequence). The CDR3 loop is CASSYGRREAHNEQFF. The CDR3, as DNA: TGTGCCAGCAGTTACGGACGGCGGGAGGCCCACAATGAGCAGTTCTTC.

This chain joins TRBV6-1 and TRBJ1-2; 9 bases align to TRBD1. With 2 bases clipped from V and 4 bases from J, the junction kept 5 bases outside the gene matches. The CDR3 is 15 residues long. Germline CDR1 MNHNS, CDR2 SASEGT. CDR3 nucleotide sequence: TGTGCCAGCAGTGAACTGGGACAGGGAGCCTATGGCTACACCTTC. Translated: CASSELGQGAYGYTF.

This chain joins TRBV6-6 and TRBJ1-5; 7 nucleotides line up with TRBD1. Germline V lookup: CDR1 MNHNY, CDR2 SVGAGI (reference sequence). This CDR3 spans 15 amino acids. Trimming took 6 bases from V and 0 from J; bases not matched to a gene: 5. Here the CDR3 reads CASSEQGYSNQPQHF. In DNA, the CDR3 is TGTGCCAGCAGCGAACAGGGGTATAGCAATCAGCCCCAGCATTTT.

The chain is built from TRBV5-8 and TRBJ1-1; TRBD1 agrees at 11 bases. Germline values: CDR1 SGHTS, CDR2 YDEGEE. The junction had 12 bases not matched to a gene; V was cut back by 2 bases and J by 0 bases. CDR3 size: 19 residues. DNA for the CDR3: TGTGCCAGCAGCTTACGGTTAGGACAGGGGGCCCGCATGAACACTGAAGCTTTCTTT. As protein: CASSLRLGQGARMNTEAFF.

J is TRBJ1-5 and V is TRBV9; the D gene is possibly TRBD1 (6 bases). The ends were cut back, 4 bases at V and 6 bases at J, with 20 bases in the middle. Germline values: CDR1 SGDLS, CDR2 YYNGEE. There are 16 residues in the CDR3. The CDR3 loop is CASSLGPGQGGQPQHF. The CDR3 region has the DNA TGTGCCAGCAGCCTGGGACCGGGACAAGGGGGTCAGCCCCAGCATTTT. Full variable domain (missing parts from reference TRBV9 and TRBJ1-5): DSGVTQTPKHLITATGQRVTLRCSPRSGDLSVYWYQQSLDQGLQFLIQYYNGEERAKGNILERFSAQQFPDLHSELNLSSLELGDSALYFCASSLGPGQGGQPQHFGDGTRLSIL.

The rearrangement joins TRBV9 to TRBJ2-6; the D gene is possibly TRBD1 (6 bases). The length of the CDR3 is 18 residues. The V and J ends lost 3 bases and 0 bases respectively, with 16 bases between them. The germline CDR1 and CDR2 sequences are SGDLS and YYNGEE. The CDR3 sequence is CASSARGQLYSGANVLTF. Here the CDR3 DNA reads TGTGCCAGCAGCGCGAGAGGACAGCTTTACTCTGGGGCCAACGTCCTGACTTTC.

The genes are TRBV9 and TRBJ2-6, with TRBD1 matching 11 bases. V was pared by 3 bases and J by 0 bases, with 17 bases of the junction left unmatched. This CDR3 region has 22 residues. Per the germline V gene, CDR1 is SGDLS and CDR2 is YYNGEE. The CDR3 loop is CASSGLEGQGGPHYSGANVLTF. In DNA form, the CDR3 reads TGTGCCAGCAGCGGTTTGGAGGGACAGGGGGGCCCTCATTACTCTGGGGCCAACGTCCTGACTTTC.

The chain uses TRBV4-1 and TRBJ1-1, with D unresolved. The CDR3 sequence is 15 residues long. The germline V gene encodes CDR1 MGHRA and CDR2 YSYEKL. V dropped 0 bases and J dropped 4 bases, with 12 bases sitting between them. Here the CDR3 reads CASSQEGSGITEAFF. For the CDR3, the DNA is TGCGCCAGCAGCCAAGAGGGAAGCGGGATCACTGAAGCTTTCTTT.

With regard to this clone: The identical CDR3 is also encoded by other nucleotide sequences in the sample. CDR3 region: CAWRSYSNQPQHF. The CDR3 DNA is TGTGCCTGGAGGTCGTATAGCAATCAGCCCCAGCATTTT. The chain is built from TRBV30 and TRBJ1-5, with no clear D. CDR3 length: 13 residues. Germline loops: CDR1 GTSNPN, CDR2 SVGIG (reference sequence). V shed 3 bases and J shed 0 bases, with 6 bases lying between them.

This clone was seen a handful of times. V and J are TRBV5-4 and TRBJ2-1, with a possible D match to TRBD2 (5 bases). Germline CDR1 SGHNT, CDR2 YYREEE (reference sequence). The CDR3 is 17 residues long. The V gene lost 0 bases and the J gene lost 7 bases, with 20 bases spanning the gap. CDR3 amino acids: CASSLVPAGKVGNEQFF. The CDR3 DNA is TGTGCCAGCAGCTTGGTCCCCGCCGGGAAAGTTGGGAATGAGCAGTTCTTC.

The V call is TRBV28, the J call TRBJ1-1; D may be TRBD1 (6 bases). V was clipped by 4 bases and J by 4 bases, with 16 bases between them. The length of the CDR3 is 15 residues. The germline V gene encodes CDR1 MDHEN and CDR2 SYDVKM. The CDR3 DNA is TGTGCCAGCAGTTCATCTCAGGGGACCAGCACTGAAGCTTTCTTT. Its translation is CASSSSQGTSTEAFF.

This sequence joins TRBV18 and TRBJ1-1, with TRBD1 matching over 7 bases. Unmatched junction bases numbered 5, after V lost 5 bases and J lost 2 bases. Germline V lookup: CDR1 KGHSH, CDR2 LQKENI. CDR3 size: 14 residues. CDR3 DNA: TGTGCCAGCTCATCGGGACAGATCAACACTGAAGCTTTCTTT. Protein product: CASSSGQINTEAFF.

The chain carries TRBV4-1 and TRBJ1-1, with TRBD1 matching 8 bases. J was trimmed by 1 base and V by 1 base; bases with no gene match: 2. The germline gives CDR1 MGHRA, CDR2 YSYEKL. CDR3 length: 15 residues. CDR3: CASSQVGTGNTEAFF. The CDR3 nucleotides read TGCGCCAGCAGCCAAGTTGGGACAGGGAACACTGAAGCTTTCTTT.

This chain connects TRBV20-1 to TRBJ2-7; D may be TRBD2 (5 bases). V gave up 3 bases and J gave up 0 bases, with 15 bases separating them. The CDR3 sequence is 15 residues long. Germline CDR1 DFQATT, CDR2 SNEGSKA (reference sequence). In nucleotides, the CDR3 is TGCAGTGCTAGTGCCCCCTTTGGGAGCTCCTACGAGCAGTACTTC. Translated, it gives CSASAPFGSSYEQYF.

Notes on this clone: Additional DNA sequences in this sample encode the identical CDR3. The chain uses TRBV5-1 and TRBJ2-3; 8 bases are shared with TRBD2. The CDR3 loop spans 15 amino acids. V trimming: 2 bases; J trimming: 0 bases; junction bases outside the gene matches: 2. The germline V gene has CDR1 SGHRS and CDR2 YFSETQ. CDR3 nucleotide sequence: TGCGCCAGCAGCTTAGCGGGAGTCAGCACAGATACGCAGTATTTT. The encoded protein is CASSLAGVSTDTQYF.

This chain connects TRBV12-3 or TRBV12-4 to TRBJ1-5; possibly TRBD1 for D (5 bases). The V gene lost 9 bases and the J gene lost 1 base, with 10 bases spanning the gap. The CDR3 has 13 amino acids. The CDR3 sequence is CASQGWSNQPQHF. CDR3 DNA sequence: TGTGCCAGTCAGGGTTGGAGCAATCAGCCCCAGCATTTT.

This clone was observed a few times. The rearrangement links TRBV2 to TRBJ1-5, with a weak D call TRBD1 (6 bases). Germline CDR1 reads SNHLY; CDR2 reads FYNNEI. The V end lost 3 bases, the J end lost 6 bases, and 12 bases lay between the germline ends. The CDR3 contains 14 residues. CDR3 sequence: CASSDDRQAQPQHF. DNA for the CDR3: TGTGCCAGCAGTGATGACAGGCAGGCTCAGCCCCAGCATTTT.

The chain recombines TRBV10-3 with TRBJ2-1; 15 nucleotides align to TRBD2. V was clipped by 4 bases and J by 14 bases; unmatched bases: 9. Germline assignment: CDR1 ENHRY and CDR2 SYGVKD. The CDR3 contains 15 residues. The CDR3 DNA follows: TGTGCCATCAGTGGCGGACTAGCGGGGGGGCGCCCAGAGTTCTTC. Amino acids: CAISGGLAGGRPEFF.

The chain links TRBV28 to TRBJ1-2; D might be TRBD1 (5 bases). The CDR3 is made up of 13 amino acids. The V gene lost 6 bases and the J gene lost 5 bases, with 13 bases spanning the gap. Germline V lookup: CDR1 MDHEN, CDR2 SYDVKM. Here the CDR3 DNA reads TGTGCCAGCAGGCGGGACGATCTATATGGCTACACCTTC. Its protein is CASRRDDLYGYTF.

CDR3 nucleotide sequence: TGTGCCAGCAGTCCAGGACAGGGGTGGAATTCACCCCTCCACTTT. This encodes CASSPGQGWNSPLHF. The chain is built from TRBV6-2 or TRBV6-3 and TRBJ1-6, with 9 bases identical to TRBD1. The CDR3 is 15 amino acids. V lost 5 bases to trimming and J lost 7 bases; unmatched junction nucleotides: 6. Germline CDR1 MNHEY, CDR2 SVGEGT.